This TCR beta chain was observed in a study of beta chain features in type 1 diabetes. Study-wide results and caveats: TCRB CDR3s were moderately but significantly shorter in Type 1 diabetes patients in all four CD4+ subsets. VDJ junctions from type 1 diabetes patients carried fewer insertions and larger deletions. Cells expressing TCR highly could be over-represented by cDNA sequencing.

Germline CDR1 is MGHDK and CDR2 is SYGVNS. With 10 bases removed from V and 5 bases from J, the gap between germline ends came to 15 bases. The CDR3 loop spans 13 amino acids. The whole isolated RNA underwent reverse transcription, so sequencing captured expressed TCRB transcripts. Reads from naive, central memory and regulatory T cell samples averaged approximately 3.4 million. Assay used: immunoSEQ multiplex PCR; TCRdb lists only in-frame clones, some missing. The table has approximately 260,000 clones, about a fifth seen once; the top ten hold less than 0.035%. For this clone: Antigen specificity is unknown.

The TCR originated in a woman between 35 and 50 years old with type 1 diabetes. This chain uses TRBV25-1 with TRBJ1-5; TRBD1 might be the D (6 bases). The sample was naive CD4+ T cells from blood. The CDR3 loop is CANQETGDQPQHF. CDR3 sequence (DNA): TGTGCCAACCAGGAGACAGGAGATCAGCCCCAGCATTTT.